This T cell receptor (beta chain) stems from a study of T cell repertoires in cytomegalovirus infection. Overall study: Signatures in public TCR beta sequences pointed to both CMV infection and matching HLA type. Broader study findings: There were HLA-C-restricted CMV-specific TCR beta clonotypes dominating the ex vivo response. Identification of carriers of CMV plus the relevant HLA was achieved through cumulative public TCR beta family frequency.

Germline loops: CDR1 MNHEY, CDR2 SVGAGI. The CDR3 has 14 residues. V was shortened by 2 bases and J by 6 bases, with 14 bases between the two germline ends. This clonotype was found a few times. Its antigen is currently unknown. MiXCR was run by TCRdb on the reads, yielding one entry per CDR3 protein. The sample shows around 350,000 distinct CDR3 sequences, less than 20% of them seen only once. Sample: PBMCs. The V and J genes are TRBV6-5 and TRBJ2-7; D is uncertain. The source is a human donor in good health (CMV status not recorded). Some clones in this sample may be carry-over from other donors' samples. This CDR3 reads CASSYRRAASEQYF. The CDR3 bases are TGTGCCAGCAGTTACCGTCGGGCCGCCAGCGAGCAGTACTTC.